Detailed here is one T cell receptor beta chain. The data were produced by immunoSEQ multiplex PCR, yet TCRdb's version contains in-frame clones alone and is incomplete. The table lists approximately 300,000 clones, more than 70% of them singletons, with around 1.6% in the top ten. This sample stems from a study of blood T cell repertoires in COVID-19. Germline V gives CDR1 LNHDA, CDR2 SQIVND (reference sequence). V lost 6 bases to trimming and J lost 1 base, with 14 bases between them. CDR3 size: 15 residues. The rearrangement links TRBV19 to TRBJ2-3; unclear D gene. This TCR came from a woman in her 50s with acute or convalescent COVID-19. Material: peripheral blood. The DNA for the CDR3 is TGTGCCAGTAGGAAAGCGACCCGACGCACAGATACGCAGTATTTT. This sequence encodes CASRKATRRTDTQYF.